The 27 T cell receptor beta chains below were found in one sample sequenced in a study of shared clonotypes between healthy human individuals. The method was immunoSEQ multiplex PCR; TCRdb's version includes in-frame clones alone and lacks a portion of them. Counted here are approximately 620,000 clones, approximately 97% occurring once; the ten biggest clones make up 0.045% to 0.06%. Specimen: naive CD4+ T cells sorted from blood. Stated subset: CD45RA+ positively selected. The source of these receptors is a woman aged 25 to 39 in good health.

The rearrangement joins TRBV6-5 to TRBJ2-1, with D tentatively TRBD2 (6 bases). V was trimmed by 6 bases and J by 2 bases, leaving 14 bases between them. The CDR3 runs 15 residues. The germline V gene has CDR1 MNHEY and CDR2 SVGAGI. CDR3 coding DNA: TGTGCCAGCAGCAATAGCGGAAACGCCTACAATGAGCAGTTCTTC. As protein: CASSNSGNAYNEQFF.

The chain carries TRBV7-9 and TRBJ2-7; 13 nucleotides line up with TRBD2. V was pared by 5 bases and J by 6 bases, with 7 bases of the junction left unmatched. The germline CDR1 and CDR2 sequences are SEHNR and FQNEAQ (reference sequence). This CDR3 region has 15 residues. The CDR3 coding sequence is TGTGCCAGCAGCCGCGGACTAGCGGGAGTGCGCGAGCAGTACTTC. Its protein is CASSRGLAGVREQYF.

The chain couples TRBV28 to TRBJ1-5, with a tentative D call TRBD1 (6 bases). The CDR3 runs to 14 residues. The germline CDR1 and CDR2 sequences are MDHEN and SYDVKM. Trimming removed 3 bases at V and 9 bases at J, with 15 bases between. This chain's CDR3 is CASSFPGAQGPQHF. Written as DNA, the CDR3 is TGTGCCAGCAGTTTCCCGGGGGCGCAAGGGCCCCAGCATTTT.

This chain uses TRBV19 with TRBJ1-5; D gene ambiguous. Germline-derived CDR1 and CDR2 are LNHDA and SQIVND (reference sequence). V lost 6 bases and J 3 bases, leaving 12 bases between the germline ends. The CDR3 runs to 14 residues. CDR3 sequence: CASSDAVSNQPQHF. The CDR3 DNA reads TGTGCCAGTAGCGACGCAGTTTCCAATCAGCCCCAGCATTTT.

V usage is TRBV6-1 and J usage is TRBJ1-2; D remains unclear. Germline CDR1 and CDR2: MNHNS and SASEGT. This CDR3 contains 11 residues. V lost 7 bases, J lost 8 bases, and 11 bases lay in between. The CDR3 loop reads CASNARGGYTF. The DNA of the CDR3 is TGTGCCAGCAACGCGCGTGGAGGCTACACCTTC.

This clone was seen once. The V and J genes are TRBV5-1 and TRBJ2-4; tentative D call: TRBD2 (5 bases). The CDR3 sequence is 15 residues long. Germline V lookup: CDR1 SGHRS, CDR2 YFSETQ. Trimming pared 1 base from V and 4 bases from J, leaving 12 bases between. CDR3 amino acids: CASSLNRTGKNIQYF. Written as DNA, the CDR3 is TGCGCCAGCAGCTTGAACCGAACGGGAAAAAACATTCAGTACTTC.

The rearrangement uses TRBV6-6 and TRBJ1-3; D remains ambiguous. V was clipped by 4 bases and J by 4 bases, with 14 bases between them. The CDR3 sequence is 15 residues long. CDR1 MNHNY and CDR2 SVGAGI come from the germline V gene (reference sequence). The CDR3 nucleotides are TGTGCCAGCAGTTCGGCGGAGGCTGGAGGAAACACCATATATTTT. Encoded protein: CASSSAEAGGNTIYF.

This chain links TRBV5-1 with TRBJ2-2; 9 bases align to TRBD2. Germline CDR1 SGHRS, CDR2 YFSETQ. This CDR3 contains 16 residues. V shed 0 bases and J 7 bases; nucleotides not matched to a gene: 7. CDR3 DNA: TGCGCCAGCAGCTTGGCGGCTAGCGGGAATATCGGGGAGCTGTTTTTT. As protein: CASSLAASGNIGELFF.

This sequence joins TRBV28 and TRBJ2-7, with 12 nucleotides matching TRBD2. V lost 5 bases, J lost 1 base, and 9 bases stayed unmatched. Germline CDR1 reads MDHEN; CDR2 reads SYDVKM. This CDR3 has 17 amino acids. CDR3 nucleotide sequence: TGTGCCAGCAGTCTGACTAGCGGGAGTGTTCGTTCCTACGAGCAGTACTTC. Its protein product is CASSLTSGSVRSYEQYF.

The V call is TRBV28, the J call TRBJ2-2; 10 bases map to TRBD2. The CDR3 contains 16 residues. V gave up 6 bases and J gave up 5 bases; unmatched junction bases: 9. From germline, CDR1 is MDHEN and CDR2 SYDVKM. In nucleotides, the CDR3 is TGTGCCAGCAGGGACCGAGCGGGAGGGGGAACCGGGGAGCTGTTTTTT. Translation gives CASRDRAGGGTGELFF.

As concerns this clone: Other DNA sequences in the same sample also yield this CDR3. The chain employs TRBV6-5 and TRBJ1-5; D gene uncertain. Trimming took 3 bases from V and 0 from J, leaving 6 bases between them. CDR3 length equals 14 residues. Germline loops: CDR1 MNHEY, CDR2 SVGAGI. This CDR3 reads CASSYSGSNQPQHF. CDR3 DNA sequence: TGTGCCAGCAGTTATTCGGGTAGCAATCAGCCCCAGCATTTT.

The rearrangement joins TRBV18 to TRBJ1-1; D might be TRBD1 (5 bases). CDR3 length: 15 amino acids. The V end was cut by 3 bases, the J end by 1 base, with 12 bases between. CDR1 and CDR2 (germline): KGHSH, LQKENI. The CDR3 DNA reads TGTGCCAGCTCACCGAGGGGAGGTGAGAACACTGAAGCTTTCTTT. Translation gives CASSPRGGENTEAFF.

This chain joins TRBV18 and TRBJ2-3, with TRBD2 matching 11 bases. Germline CDR1 and CDR2: KGHSH and LQKENI. V lost 2 bases to trimming and J lost 3 bases; unmatched junction nucleotides: 4. The CDR3 sequence is 16 residues long. This CDR3 is CASSPVAGGITDTQYF. The CDR3 DNA follows: TGTGCCAGCTCACCAGTAGCGGGAGGGATAACAGATACGCAGTATTTT.

V usage is TRBV6-6 and J usage is TRBJ1-1, with a possible D match to TRBD1 (5 bases). CDR3 length: 11 residues. In germline, CDR1 is MNHNY, CDR2 SVGAGI (reference sequence). V was cut by 10 bases and J by 8 bases, with 14 bases left in between. CDR3 sequence reads: CAISQGAEAFF. The DNA of the CDR3 is TGTGCCATCAGCCAGGGCGCAGAAGCTTTCTTT.

This sequence joins TRBV28 and TRBJ2-3; D tentatively reads TRBD1 or TRBD2 (5 bases each). The CDR3 is 11 residues long. The germline V gene encodes CDR1 MDHEN and CDR2 SYDVKM. Trimming left V 6 bases short and J 4 bases short, with 5 bases between. CDR3 residues: CASRGADTQYF. The DNA for the CDR3 is TGTGCCAGCAGGGGGGCAGATACGCAGTATTTT.

The rearrangement joins TRBV5-1 to TRBJ2-5; the match to TRBD2 covers 8 bases. Germline V lookup: CDR1 SGHRS, CDR2 YFSETQ. V gave up 1 base and J gave up 5 bases; unmatched junction bases: 13. CDR3 length equals 17 residues. CDR3 amino acids: CASSLSRGSGIGETQYF. As DNA, the CDR3 is TGCGCCAGCAGCTTGTCCCGGGGTAGCGGGATAGGGGAGACCCAGTACTTC.

The chain uses TRBV4-1 and TRBJ2-7; D tentatively reads TRBD1 or TRBD2 (5 bases each). Trimming removed 4 bases at V and 4 bases at J, with 17 bases between. The germline CDR1 and CDR2 sequences are MGHRA and YSYEKL. This CDR3 has 15 residues. CDR3 sequence reads: CASSLQGGSGYEQYF. The CDR3 DNA reads TGCGCCAGCAGCCTCCAGGGCGGATCGGGGTACGAGCAGTACTTC.

The chain couples TRBV11-1 to TRBJ1-5, with 7 bases that match TRBD1. Germline assignment: CDR1 SGHAT and CDR2 FQDESV (reference sequence). The ends lost 5 bases at V and 7 bases at J; junction bases unmatched: 5. This CDR3 has 13 amino acids. DNA of the CDR3: TGTGCCAGCAGCGCGCGACAGGGCCAGCCCCAGCATTTT. Protein: CASSARQGQPQHF. The full variable domain, in which reference TRBV11-1 and TRBJ1-5 provide the parts outside the CDR3, is EAEVAQSPRYKITEKSQAVAFWCDPISGHATLYWYRQILGQGPELLVQFQDESVVDDSQLPKDRFSAERLKGVDSTLKIQPAELGDSAMYLCASSARQGQPQHFGDGTRLSIL.

This clone was observed once. The chain has TRBV7-9 and TRBJ1-1; D perhaps matches TRBD1 (5 bases). Per germline, CDR1 SEHNR and CDR2 FQNEAQ (reference sequence). V was pared by 1 base and J by 1 base, with 7 bases between. This CDR3 is 14 amino acids long. DNA for the CDR3: TGTGCCAGCAGCTTAGGGGGCTGGAACACTGAAGCTTTCTTT. The encoded protein is CASSLGGWNTEAFF.

The chain recombines TRBV6-6 with TRBJ2-3, with 7 bases fitting TRBD2. In germline, CDR1 is MNHNY, CDR2 SVGAGI (reference sequence). After removal of 5 bases from V and 1 base from J, the junction contained 9 bases not matched to a gene. The CDR3 totals 16 residues. CDR3 DNA: TGTGCCAGCAGTCACCGAGCGGGGAGGGGCACAGATACGCAGTATTTT. It encodes CASSHRAGRGTDTQYF.

The CDR3 DNA reads as TGCGCCAGCAGCATGGCGGGTCGGTACGAGCAGTACTTC. Translation gives CASSMAGRYEQYF. This chain uses TRBV5-1 with TRBJ2-7, with D possibly being TRBD2 (5 bases). Germline assignment: CDR1 SGHRS and CDR2 YFSETQ. The CDR3 spans 13 residues. With 4 bases removed from V and 4 bases from J, the gap between germline ends came to 12 bases.

The rearrangement links TRBV11-3 to TRBJ1-6, with D perhaps TRBD1 (5 bases). Deletions cut 7 bases from V and 8 bases from J, with 21 bases between. Looked up from germline, CDR1 is SGHNT and CDR2 is YENEEA. The CDR3 runs 16 residues. The CDR3 DNA reads as TGTGCCAGCACCACAGGTCCCGACCGTCGGTATTCACCCCTCCACTTT. Translating gives CASTTGPDRRYSPLHF.

This rearrangement joins TRBV28 to TRBJ2-1, with unresolved D. V was shortened by 5 bases and J by 8 bases, with 10 bases between the two germline ends. Germline V gene lookup returns CDR1 MDHEN and CDR2 SYDVKM. The CDR3 loop spans 12 amino acids. The DNA of the CDR3 is TGTGCCAGCAGTAGGCAGCGCTATGAGCAGTTCTTC. It specifies CASSRQRYEQFF.

The table lists this clone with a count of one. CDR3 sequence reads: CASQRESYEQYF. The CDR3 nucleotides are TGTGCCAGCCAGCGGGAGTCATACGAGCAGTACTTC. J is TRBJ2-7 and V is TRBV2, with 8 bases aligning to TRBD2. The length of the CDR3 is 12 residues. Germline CDR1 SNHLY, CDR2 FYNNEI. Unmatched junction bases numbered 4, after V lost 8 bases and J lost 4 bases.

The chain is built from TRBV5-1 and TRBJ2-2, with TRBD1 matching 7 bases. CDR3 length: 14 amino acids. The V gene's germline CDR1 is SGHRS and CDR2 YFSETQ. With V trimmed by 4 bases and J by 2 bases, 2 bases remained unmatched. The CDR3 DNA is TGCGCCAGCAGCCGGGACAGAAACACCGGGGAGCTGTTTTTT. Encoded protein: CASSRDRNTGELFF.

The chain couples TRBV6-5 to TRBJ2-1, with TRBD1 matching 9 bases. The CDR3 runs 15 residues. The germline CDR1 and CDR2 sequences are MNHEY and SVGAGI. The V gene end was trimmed by 6 bases and the J gene end by 5 bases; junction bases not matched to a gene: 8. The CDR3 DNA reads as TGTGCCAGCAGGCCACGGACAGGGGTAAACAATGAGCAGTTCTTC. Protein product: CASRPRTGVNNEQFF.

The chain carries TRBV28 and TRBJ2-7; D is uncertain. The V end lost 7 bases, the J end lost 7 bases, and 23 bases lay between the germline ends. The CDR3 runs 15 residues. Looked up from germline, CDR1 is MDHEN and CDR2 is SYDVKM. The CDR3 reads CASTLHRAPTREQYF. The CDR3 region has the DNA TGTGCCAGCACATTGCACCGGGCCCCAACGAGGGAGCAGTACTTC.